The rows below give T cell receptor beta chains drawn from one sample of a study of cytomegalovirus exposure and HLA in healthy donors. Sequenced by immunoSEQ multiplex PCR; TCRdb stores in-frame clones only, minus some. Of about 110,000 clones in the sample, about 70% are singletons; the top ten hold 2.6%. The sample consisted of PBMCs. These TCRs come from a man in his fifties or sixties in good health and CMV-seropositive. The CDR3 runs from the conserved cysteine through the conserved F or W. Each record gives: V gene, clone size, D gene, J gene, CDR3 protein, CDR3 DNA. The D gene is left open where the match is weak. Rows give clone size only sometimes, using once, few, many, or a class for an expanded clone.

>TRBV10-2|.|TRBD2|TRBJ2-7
CASSEPLAGGSSYEQYF
TGCGCCAGCAGTGAGCCACTAGCGGGAGGTTCGTCCTACGAGCAGTACTTC
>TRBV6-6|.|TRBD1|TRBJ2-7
CASSFAGTGDEEQYF
TGTGCCAGCAGTTTTGCCGGGACAGGGGATGAAGAGCAGTACTTC
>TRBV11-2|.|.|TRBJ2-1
CASSLDASTDEQFF
TGTGCCAGCAGCTTAGATGCTAGCACAGATGAGCAGTTCTTC
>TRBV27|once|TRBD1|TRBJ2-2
CATKPQGTGELFF
TGTGCCACCAAACCACAGGGGACCGGGGAGTTGTTTTTT
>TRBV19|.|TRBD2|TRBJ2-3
CATELAGSTDTQYF
TGTGCCACCGAGTTAGCGGGGAGCACAGATACGCAGTATTTT
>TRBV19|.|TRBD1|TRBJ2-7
CASRSGQGNYEQYF
TGTGCCAGTAGGTCGGGACAGGGTAACTACGAGCAGTACTTC
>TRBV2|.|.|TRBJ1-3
CASKEQVLLSGNTIYF
TGTGCCAGCAAGGAACAGGTACTACTCTCTGGAAACACCATATATTTT
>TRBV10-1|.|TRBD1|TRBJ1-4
CASRPDRGANEKLFF
TGCGCCAGCAGGCCCGACAGGGGAGCTAATGAAAAACTGTTTTTT
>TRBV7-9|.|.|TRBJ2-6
CSSSPRTSHSGANVLTF
TGTTCCAGCAGCCCGCGGACTTCCCACTCTGGGGCCAACGTCCTGACTTTC
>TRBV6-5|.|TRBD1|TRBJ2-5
CASSSWTGQETQYF
TGTGCCAGCAGTTCGTGGACAGGGCAAGAGACCCAGTACTTC
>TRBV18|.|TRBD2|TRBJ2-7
CASSPGLAGGPYEQYF
TGTGCCAGCTCACCTGGACTAGCGGGAGGACCCTACGAGCAGTACTTC
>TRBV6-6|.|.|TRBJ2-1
CASCGDNEQFF
TGTGCCAGCTGCGGGGACAATGAGCAGTTCTTC
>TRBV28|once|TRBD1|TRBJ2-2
CASALRTGMRTGELFF
TGTGCCAGCGCCCTCCGGACAGGGATGAGGACCGGGGAGCTGTTTTTT
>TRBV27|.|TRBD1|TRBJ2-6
CASSRVRLGQGAQGANVLTF
TGTGCCAGCAGTCGTGTTAGGTTGGGACAGGGGGCGCAAGGGGCCAACGTCCTGACTTTC
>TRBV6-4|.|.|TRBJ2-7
CASSEGERGEQYF
TGTGCCAGCAGTGAGGGTGAGAGGGGGGAGCAGTACTTC
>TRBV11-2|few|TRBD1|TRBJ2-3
CASSFLPGQGAKGTDTQYF
TGTGCCAGCAGCTTTTTACCGGGACAGGGGGCCAAGGGCACAGATACGCAGTATTTT
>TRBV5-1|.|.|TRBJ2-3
CASSLARGRTDTQYF
TGCGCCAGCAGCTTGGCCCGGGGTCGCACAGATACGCAGTATTTT
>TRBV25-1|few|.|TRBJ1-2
CASSASLLNYGYTF
TGTGCCAGCAGCGCCTCACTGCTTAACTATGGCTACACCTTC
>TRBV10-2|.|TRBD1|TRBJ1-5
CASSRQGSNQPQHF
TGCGCCAGCAGCCGACAGGGCAGCAATCAGCCCCAGCATTTT
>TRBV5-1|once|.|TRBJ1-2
CASSSGPLGNNYGYTF
TGCGCCAGCAGCTCTGGGCCCCTCGGGAACAACTATGGCTACACCTTC
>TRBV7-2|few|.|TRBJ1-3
CASSFQGTGNTIYF
TGTGCCAGCAGCTTCCAGGGAACTGGAAACACCATATATTTT
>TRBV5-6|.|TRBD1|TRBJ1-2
CASSWPTGNDYGYTF
TGTGCCAGCAGCTGGCCGACAGGGAACGACTATGGCTACACCTTC
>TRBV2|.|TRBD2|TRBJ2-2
CASRTSGRDGELFF
TGTGCCAGCAGGACTAGCGGGAGGGACGGGGAGCTGTTTTTT
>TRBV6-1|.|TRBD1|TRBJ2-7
CASSAYGQGGSSYEQYF
TGTGCCAGCAGTGCCTACGGACAGGGGGGGAGCTCCTACGAGCAGTACTTC
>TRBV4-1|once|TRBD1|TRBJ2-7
CASSLTTGGPKRGLSYEQYF
TGCGCCAGCAGCCTTACTACAGGGGGCCCAAAAAGGGGGCTCTCCTACGAGCAGTACTTC
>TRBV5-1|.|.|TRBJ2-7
CASSLVGVTYEQYF
TGCGCCAGCAGCTTAGTAGGGGTTACCTACGAGCAGTACTTC